The present T cell receptor beta chain was sequenced within a study of blood T cells in healthy people across ages. Study at large: For every two T cells, template switching captured about one barcoded beta molecule.

The sample providers were healthy Caucasian people from Russia, aged about 6 to 100. The V gene's germline CDR1 is SGHDN and CDR2 FVKESK. Trimming pared 6 bases from V and 6 bases from J, leaving 12 bases between. The CDR3 covers 13 residues. A remark on this clonotype: The antigen is not known.

Sample-barcoded 5' priming and a J-beta primer mix drove a second PCR of about 7 to 11 cycles. TCRdb itself ran the 5' RACE reads through MiXCR, one entry per CDR3 protein. The sample includes 630,000 or so distinct CDR3 sequences, about 34% of them seen just once. Notes on the study in general: The fall in TCR beta diversity per million T cells was roughly linear with age.

The sequence came from a woman older than 75 in good health. V and J are TRBV14 and TRBJ2-1, with D maybe TRBD2 (5 bases). Sequences were obtained from blood. The CDR3 loop reads CASSPLAANEQFF. The CDR3 nucleotides are TGTGCCAGCAGTCCCCTAGCAGCCAATGAGCAGTTCTTC.